A selection of T cell receptor beta chains follows, all from one sample in a study of T cells in Graves' hyperthyroidism and ophthalmopathy. Each CDR3 protein is one row after TCRdb ran MiXCR on the multiplex PCR reads. The table lists 300,000 to 450,000 distinct CDR3 sequences, about 15% of them singletons. The specimen was blood. These receptors originate from a woman aged 30 to 39 with Graves' hyperthyroidism. Both conserved end residues are trimmed from each CDR3. Each record gives: J gene, V gene, CDR3 protein.

>TRBJ2-1|TRBV2
ASSERTSGYNEQF
>TRBJ2-3|TRBV28
ASRAPPGQGEGSDTQY
>TRBJ2-1|TRBV11-2
ASSSLGSVSYNEQF
>TRBJ2-3|TRBV7-9
ASSSPAGVSTDTQY
>TRBJ2-7|TRBV20-1
SVMAGGPYEQY
>TRBJ2-7|TRBV12-3/TRBV12-4
ASSSPREQY
>TRBJ2-3|TRBV5-1
ASSFGPPGTSGTDTQY
>TRBJ2-1|TRBV29-1
SVVPDRGGNEQL
>TRBJ2-3|TRBV2
ASATILKGTDTQY
>TRBJ2-5|TRBV20-1
SARGPLPKTQY
>TRBJ1-1|TRBV3-1
ASSRAGGPNTEAF
>TRBJ2-1|TRBV5-6
ASSLKGQGGMNEQF
>TRBJ2-5|TRBV3-1
ASSLSGLAGKEQETQY
>TRBJ2-1|TRBV4-2
ASSHARGGFNEQF
>TRBJ2-7|TRBV29-1
SGMGQGALEQY
>TRBJ2-7|TRBV2
ASSAVLAGLYEQY
>TRBJ2-1|TRBV20-1
SAREESGYYNEQF
>TRBJ2-2|TRBV10-2
ASSFGLLNTGELF
>TRBJ1-2|TRBV30
AWSSGRGRLGNYGYT
>TRBJ2-7|TRBV20-1
SADGQGAVWEQY
>TRBJ1-5|TRBV12-3/TRBV12-4
ASSLGQNSNQPQH
>TRBJ1-3|TRBV3-1
ASISGSGNTIY
>TRBJ2-5|TRBV6-2/TRBV6-3
ASSYERGRGETQY
>TRBJ1-2|TRBV28
ASLRTGNDGYT
>TRBJ2-2|TRBV2
ASREREGHAGELF
>TRBJ2-6|TRBV19
ASSARTGLGSGANVLT
>TRBJ2-5|TRBV28
ASSLSASGKETQY
>TRBJ1-1|TRBV15
ATSARSNTEAF
>TRBJ2-7|TRBV7-8
ASSVIGEAYEQY
>TRBJ2-3|TRBV3-1
ASSQDGTSTDTQY
>TRBJ2-1|TRBV20-1
SGILAGDNEQF
>TRBJ2-2|TRBV6-1
ASRPGRGGTGELF
>TRBJ2-7|TRBV12-3/TRBV12-4
ASSLTTSGLPYEQY